The 2 T cell receptor beta chains below were found in one sample sequenced in a study of PD-1 blockade in classical Hodgkin lymphoma. The time point here: newly diagnosed, previously untreated cHL patient sample. By magnetic negative selection, CD4+ T cells were purified from thawed PBMCs. Generated by immunoSEQ multiplex PCR, the TCRdb table keeps only in-frame clones and is missing some. The top ten clones hold 0.22% of a sample with nearly 35,000 clones, 85% to 90% of them seen once. The sequencing sample was made of CD4+ T cells from blood. Every receptor here comes from a human donor with classical Hodgkin lymphoma.

The chain employs TRBV25-1 and TRBJ2-2; 8 bases map to TRBD1. Germline V gene lookup returns CDR1 MGHDK and CDR2 SYGVNS. Trimming cost V 4 bases and J 0 bases; bases outside gene matches: 7. This CDR3 is 17 amino acids long. The DNA of the CDR3 is TGTGCCAGCAGTGCTCGTGACAGGGGAACGAACACCGGGGAGCTGTTTTTT. Translation: CASSARDRGTNTGELFF.

This rearrangement joins TRBV5-6 to TRBJ1-1; unclear D gene. The CDR3 is made up of 14 amino acids. The germline V gene has CDR1 SGHDT and CDR2 YYEEEE. V was cut by 0 bases and J by 1 base, with 7 bases left in between. The CDR3, as DNA: TGTGCCAGCAGCTTGGAGGCTGCGAACACTGAAGCTTTCTTT. It translates to CASSLEAANTEAFF.